This TCR beta chain came from a study of identical twins. Overall study findings and caveats: Twin-shared out-of-frame alpha sequences showed excess low generation probability. Twin pairs had excess sharing that was weaker in beta out-of-frame sequences. Fewer insertions marked abundant cord blood beta clonotypes; young adult naive trended weakly, memory not at all.

The sample holds a few counts of this clonotype. Its antigen remains unidentified. TCRdb redid the calling of the 5' RACE reads with MiXCR, one entry per CDR3 protein. The table shows 1.5 million or so distinct CDR3 sequences, with roughly 35% occurring only once. Healthy Caucasians were all of the donors. Sequenced: cord blood. This sequence was found in a newborn girl in good health.

The CDR3 is CASSQDQSSGVTTDTQYF. The CDR3 DNA follows: TGTGCCAGCAGCCAAGATCAGTCTAGCGGGGTGACCACAGATACGCAGTATTTT. The rearrangement uses TRBV4-2 and TRBJ2-3; 9 nucleotides line up with TRBD2. The CDR3 contains 18 residues. V lost 0 bases and J lost 2; bases outside the gene matches: 9. CDR1 is LGHNA, CDR2 YNFKEQ, per germline.